One sample yielded the 27 T cell receptor beta chains listed below, sequenced in a study of lymphopenia after photon versus proton radiotherapy. Repertoires were generated with immunoSEQ multiplex PCR, while TCRdb's copy carries only in-frame clones and drops some. The table includes 60,000 or so clones, around 85% detected once. The sequencing here drew on peripheral blood, taken from a patient treated with photon-based radiotherapy. The receptors derive from a man between 35 and 55 years old with gastric cancer.

This clone came up once. The chain is built from TRBV9 and TRBJ2-7, with D unclear. The germline V and J ends were trimmed by 0 bases and 3 bases, with 10 bases remaining between them. The germline V gene encodes CDR1 SGDLS and CDR2 YYNGEE. There are 14 residues in the CDR3. In nucleotides, the CDR3 is TGTGCCAGCAGCGTAGGTCATACAGACTACGAGCAGTACTTC. Its translation: CASSVGHTDYEQYF.

The chain has TRBV11-2 and TRBJ2-7; either TRBD1 or TRBD2 may supply D (7 bases each). Germline V CDR1 and CDR2: SGHAT, FQNNGV. CDR3 length equals 14 residues. Trimming removed 2 bases at V and 2 bases at J, with 10 bases between. This chain's CDR3 is CASSLQGGTYEQYF. The CDR3 DNA reads TGTGCCAGCAGCTTACAGGGGGGGACCTACGAGCAGTACTTC. Complete variable domain (other parts from reference TRBV11-2 and TRBJ2-7): EAGVAQSPRYKIIEKRQSVAFWCNPISGHATLYWYQQILGQGPKLLIQFQNNGVVDDSQLPKDRFSAERLKGVDSTLKIQPAKLEDSAVYLCASSLQGGTYEQYFGPGTRLTVT.

This sequence joins TRBV11-2 and TRBJ2-7; D might be TRBD1 (5 bases). Trimming left V 5 bases short and J 0 bases short, with 14 bases between. CDR1 and CDR2 from the germline V gene are SGHAT and FQNNGV. CDR3 length: 15 residues. This CDR3 reads CASSAGYSNSYEQYF. CDR3 nucleotide sequence: TGTGCCAGCAGCGCAGGGTATTCAAACTCCTACGAGCAGTACTTC.

The V and J genes are TRBV20-1 and TRBJ1-2; possible D gene TRBD1, 5 bases. Germline loops: CDR1 DFQATT, CDR2 SNEGSKA (reference sequence). The CDR3 covers 11 residues. Between the trimmed V and J ends, which lost 4 bases and 7 bases, there was a span of 10 bases. CDR3 protein: CSANDGAGYTF. The CDR3 coding sequence is TGCAGTGCTAATGACGGGGCTGGCTACACCTTC.

The V call is TRBV18, the J call TRBJ2-3; D remains unclear. This CDR3 region has 12 residues. The V and J ends lost 4 bases and 10 bases respectively, with 12 bases between them. The V gene's germline CDR1 is KGHSH and CDR2 LQKENI. CDR3 protein: CASSQWAEAQYF. CDR3 coding DNA: TGTGCCAGCTCACAGTGGGCAGAGGCGCAGTATTTT.

J is TRBJ1-4 and V is TRBV2, with D unresolved. Germline V CDR1 and CDR2: SNHLY, FYNNEI. The CDR3 is made up of 14 amino acids. V was cut by 2 bases and J by 7 bases, with 11 bases left in between. In nucleotides, the CDR3 is TGTGCCAGCAGTGAAAATCGGTCTGGTGAAAAACTGTTTTTT. Its translation is CASSENRSGEKLFF.

The chain is built from TRBV5-4 and TRBJ2-2, with unresolved D. Per germline, CDR1 SGHNT and CDR2 YYREEE (reference sequence). V was cut by 4 bases and J by 8 bases, with 15 bases left in between. The CDR3 sequence is 14 residues long. The CDR3 DNA reads TGTGCCAGCAGCCCGCCCCCCGGTACTGGGGAGCTGTTTTTT. Protein product: CASSPPPGTGELFF.

The chain links TRBV7-9 to TRBJ2-1; no clear D gene. V was clipped by 1 base and J by 3 bases, with 7 bases between them. The CDR3 consists of 14 residues. Looked up from germline, CDR1 is SEHNR and CDR2 is FQNEAQ (reference sequence). This CDR3 is CASSLGSDYNEQFF. The CDR3 DNA follows: TGTGCCAGCAGCTTAGGCTCAGACTACAATGAGCAGTTCTTC.

The sample holds one count of this clone. The chain links TRBV30 to TRBJ1-1; D gene uncertain. The CDR3 extends over 12 amino acids. The ends were cut back, 4 bases at V and 3 bases at J, with 9 bases in the middle. CDR1 and CDR2 from the germline V gene are GTSNPN and SVGIG (reference sequence). The chain's CDR3 is CAWTFPHTEAFF. In DNA, the CDR3 is TGTGCCTGGACATTCCCGCACACTGAAGCTTTCTTT.

The CDR3: CASSEAGTGSFYEQYF. The CDR3 DNA sequence: TGTGCCAGCAGTGAAGCGGGGACAGGGTCTTTTTACGAGCAGTACTTC. This chain joins TRBV6-1 and TRBJ2-7, with 9 bases that match TRBD1. V was clipped by 0 bases and J by 4 bases; unmatched bases: 7. The V gene's germline CDR1 is MNHNS and CDR2 SASEGT. CDR3 size: 16 residues.

The chain couples TRBV7-2 to TRBJ2-3, with no clear D. The CDR3 has 14 amino acids. Trimming removed 5 bases from V and 7 bases from J, with 16 bases in between. Germline assignment: CDR1 SGHTA and CDR2 FQGNSA. In nucleotides, the CDR3 is TGTGCCAGCAGCCCCGACACTTACCGCAATACGCAGTATTTT. Residues: CASSPDTYRNTQYF.

The chain uses TRBV25-1 and TRBJ2-6, with D possibly being TRBD1 or TRBD2 (6 bases each). The CDR3 runs 13 residues. The germline V and J ends were trimmed by 7 bases and 6 bases, with 10 bases remaining between them. In germline, CDR1 is MGHDK, CDR2 SYGVNS. The CDR3 DNA reads TGTGCCAGCACCGGGGGCCTGGCCAACGTCCTGACTTTC. Its protein product is CASTGGLANVLTF.

This chain joins TRBV5-4 and TRBJ2-3; 8 bases line up with TRBD2. The CDR3 has 15 residues. Germline V gene lookup returns CDR1 SGHNT and CDR2 YYREEE (reference sequence). V gave up 5 bases and J gave up 5 bases; unmatched junction bases: 10. The CDR3 sequence: CASSSIRTSLDTQYF. CDR3 coding DNA: TGTGCCAGCAGTTCTATCAGGACTAGCCTAGATACGCAGTATTTT.

This clone was seen only once. V usage is TRBV5-1 and J usage is TRBJ2-7; D may be TRBD1 (5 bases). V lost 6 bases, J lost 5 bases, and 18 bases lay in between. The CDR3 runs to 14 residues. Germline CDR1 reads SGHRS; CDR2 reads YFSETQ. This CDR3 is CASNPPPGRHEQYF. In DNA, the CDR3 is TGCGCCAGCAACCCCCCCCCAGGGCGCCACGAGCAGTACTTC.

This chain connects TRBV6-5 to TRBJ2-7; D is uncertain. The ends were cut back, 0 bases at V and 0 bases at J, with 9 bases in the middle. There are 15 residues in the CDR3. CDR1 is MNHEY and CDR2 is SVGAGI in the germline V gene. The CDR3 nucleotides read TGTGCCAGCAGTTACTCTCAGGAAAGCTCCTACGAGCAGTACTTC. It yields the protein CASSYSQESSYEQYF.

The V and J genes are TRBV6-7 and TRBJ2-1; TRBD2 agrees at 14 bases. TRBV6-7 carries the ORF label, with uncertain function. The CDR3 loop spans 18 amino acids. Trimming at V came to 0 bases and at J to 9 bases, leaving 10 bases not matched to a gene. The CDR3 sequence: CASSYSILGLAGGPEQFF. DNA of the CDR3: TGTGCCAGCAGTTACTCGATTTTAGGACTAGCGGGGGGTCCTGAGCAGTTCTTC.

The chain uses TRBV27 and TRBJ2-2, with a tentative D call TRBD1 (6 bases). CDR3 size: 16 residues. V was pared by 6 bases and J by 0 bases, with 14 bases between. The germline gives CDR1 MNHEY, CDR2 SMNVEV (reference sequence). The CDR3 protein is CASRRQGIANTGELFF. CDR3 sequence (DNA): TGTGCCAGCAGACGGCAGGGGATCGCGAACACCGGGGAGCTGTTTTTT.

This rearrangement joins TRBV5-1 to TRBJ2-1, with D possibly matching TRBD1 (7 bases). Looked up from germline, CDR1 is SGHRS and CDR2 is YFSETQ. Deletions cut 4 bases from V and 12 bases from J, with 29 bases between. The CDR3 length is 17 residues. CDR3 nucleotides: TGCGCCAGCAGCCCTGGGGAGAGAGCAGGGGGAGGAGGTTGGCAGTTCTTC. Protein product: CASSPGERAGGGGWQFF.

The V and J genes are TRBV7-8 and TRBJ2-7, with 8 bases that match TRBD2. The CDR3 sequence is 16 residues long. V gave up 5 bases and J gave up 2 bases; unmatched junction bases: 11. CDR1 is SGHVS and CDR2 is FQNEAQ in the germline V gene. The CDR3 nucleotides are TGTGCCAGCAGCGTGGGGGCGGGGGGCTCTGCCTACGAGCAGTACTTC. As protein: CASSVGAGGSAYEQYF.

J is TRBJ2-7 and V is TRBV11-2; TRBD1 agrees at 9 bases. J lost 2 bases, V lost 5 bases, and 13 bases had no gene match. CDR1 is SGHAT, CDR2 FQNNGV, per germline. The CDR3 runs 17 residues. CDR3 in amino acids: CASSPNIRDRETYEQYF. CDR3 DNA sequence: TGTGCCAGCAGCCCAAATATCCGGGACAGGGAAACCTACGAGCAGTACTTC.

The chain recombines TRBV6-1 with TRBJ1-1, with TRBD1 matching over 7 bases. V was pared by 5 bases and J by 3 bases, with 6 bases of the junction left unmatched. This CDR3 has 14 amino acids. Germline CDR1 reads MNHNS; CDR2 reads SASEGT. In DNA, the CDR3 is TGTGCCAGCAGTCCGACAGGGAGGGACACTGAAGCTTTCTTT. Its protein product is CASSPTGRDTEAFF.

The chain couples TRBV29-1 to TRBJ1-1; possible D gene TRBD1, 5 bases. This CDR3 has 14 amino acids. In germline, CDR1 is SQVTM, CDR2 ANQGSEA. With 6 bases removed from V and 1 base from J, the gap between germline ends came to 15 bases. The CDR3 sequence is CSVPPGGGNTEAFF. The CDR3 bases are TGCAGCGTCCCTCCTGGGGGGGGGAACACTGAAGCTTTCTTT.

This chain uses TRBV29-1 with TRBJ1-2; D is unresolved. The V end lost 5 bases, the J end lost 2 bases, and 9 bases lay between the germline ends. Germline loops: CDR1 SQVTM, CDR2 ANQGSEA. This CDR3 spans 12 amino acids. As DNA, the CDR3 is TGCAGCGTTTCTAGCCAAAACTATGGCTACACCTTC. It translates to CSVSSQNYGYTF. The full variable domain, rest sourced from reference TRBV29-1 and TRBJ1-2, is SAVISQKPSRDICQRGTSLTIQCQVDSQVTMMFWYRQQPGQSLTLIATANQGSEATYESGFVIDKFPISRPNLTFSTLTVSNMSPEDSSIYLCSVSSQNYGYTFGSGTRLTVV.

A few counts support this clone. The chain joins TRBV7-2 to TRBJ2-5; D perhaps matches TRBD2 (5 bases). The V end lost 7 bases, the J end lost 0 bases, and 24 bases lay between the germline ends. This CDR3 is 18 amino acids long. The germline V gene encodes CDR1 SGHTA and CDR2 FQGNSA. CDR3 protein: CASTPLVLAGGNQETQYF. The DNA for the CDR3 is TGTGCCAGCACCCCGCTAGTTTTGGCCGGAGGAAACCAAGAGACCCAGTACTTC. The complete variable domain, with remaining parts taken from reference TRBV7-2 and TRBJ2-5, reads GAGVSQSPSNKVTEKGKDVELRCDPISGHTALYWYRQSLGQGLEFLIYFQGNSAPDKSGLPSDRFSAERTGGSVSTLTIQRTQQEDSAVYLCASTPLVLAGGNQETQYFGPGTRLLVL.

This chain uses TRBV7-2 with TRBJ1-3, with D possibly matching TRBD1 (6 bases). Trimming pared 5 bases from V and 5 bases from J, leaving 13 bases between. Germline lookup yields CDR1 SGHTA and CDR2 FQGNSA. The CDR3 sequence is 14 residues long. The CDR3 bases are TGTGCCAGCAGCCTGACAGGTCCCAGAAACACCATATATTTT. This codes for CASSLTGPRNTIYF.

This sequence joins TRBV6-5 and TRBJ1-2; no clear D. CDR3 length equals 13 residues. Germline V gene sequence: CDR1 MNHEY, CDR2 SVGAGI. Trimming shortened V by 2 bases and J by 4 bases, and 8 bases separated the two germline ends. This CDR3 reads CASSYEDRYGYTF. As DNA, the CDR3 is TGTGCCAGCAGTTACGAGGACCGCTATGGCTACACCTTC.

This clone turned up a few times. J is TRBJ2-2 and V is TRBV7-9, with a tentative D call TRBD2 (6 bases). The germline gives CDR1 SEHNR, CDR2 FQNEAQ (reference sequence). Trimming removed 2 bases at V and 4 bases at J, with 17 bases between. The CDR3 has 17 residues. The CDR3, as DNA: TGTGCCAGCAGCTTATGGGCGCTTCGGGGGTTCACCGGGGAGCTGTTTTTT. Protein sequence: CASSLWALRGFTGELFF.